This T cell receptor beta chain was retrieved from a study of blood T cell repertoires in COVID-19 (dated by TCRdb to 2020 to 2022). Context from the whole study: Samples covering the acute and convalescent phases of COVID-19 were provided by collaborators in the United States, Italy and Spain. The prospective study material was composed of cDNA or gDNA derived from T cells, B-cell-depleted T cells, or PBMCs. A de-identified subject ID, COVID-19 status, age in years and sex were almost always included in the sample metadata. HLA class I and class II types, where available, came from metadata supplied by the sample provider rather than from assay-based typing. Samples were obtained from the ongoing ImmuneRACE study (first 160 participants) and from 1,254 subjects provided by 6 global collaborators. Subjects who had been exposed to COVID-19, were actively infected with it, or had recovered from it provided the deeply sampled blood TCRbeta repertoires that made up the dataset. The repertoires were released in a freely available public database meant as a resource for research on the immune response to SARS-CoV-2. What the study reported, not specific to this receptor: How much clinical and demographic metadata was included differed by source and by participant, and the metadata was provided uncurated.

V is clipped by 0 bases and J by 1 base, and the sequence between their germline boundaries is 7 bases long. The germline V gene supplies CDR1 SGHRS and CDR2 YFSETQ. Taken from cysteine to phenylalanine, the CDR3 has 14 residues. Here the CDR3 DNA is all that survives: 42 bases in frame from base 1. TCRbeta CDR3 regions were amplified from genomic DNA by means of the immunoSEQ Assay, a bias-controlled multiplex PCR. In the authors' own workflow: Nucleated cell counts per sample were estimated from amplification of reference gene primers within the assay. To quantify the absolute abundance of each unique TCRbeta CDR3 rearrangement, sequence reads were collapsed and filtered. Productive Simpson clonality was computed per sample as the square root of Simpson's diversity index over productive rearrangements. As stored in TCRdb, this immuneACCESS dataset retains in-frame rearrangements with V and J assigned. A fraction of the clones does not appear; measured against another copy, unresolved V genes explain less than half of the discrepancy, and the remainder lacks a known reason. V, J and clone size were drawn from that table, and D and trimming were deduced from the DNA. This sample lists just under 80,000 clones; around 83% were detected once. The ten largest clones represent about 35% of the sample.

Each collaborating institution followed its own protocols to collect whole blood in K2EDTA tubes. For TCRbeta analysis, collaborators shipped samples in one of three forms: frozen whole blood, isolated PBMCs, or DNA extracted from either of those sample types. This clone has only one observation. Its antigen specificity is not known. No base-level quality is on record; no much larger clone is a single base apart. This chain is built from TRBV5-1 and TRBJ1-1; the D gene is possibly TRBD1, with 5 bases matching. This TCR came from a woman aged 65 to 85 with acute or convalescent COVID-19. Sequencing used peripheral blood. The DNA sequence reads TGCGCCAGCAGCTTGGAGGGGCCGAACACTGAAGCTTTCTTT. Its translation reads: CASSLEGPNTEAFF.